This T cell receptor delta chain was retrieved from a study of gamma-delta T cells after stem cell transplantation. The CDR3 is 18 amino acids. Germline CDR1 is GEAIGNYY and CDR2 is EKD. Trimming stripped 3 bases from V and 4 bases from J, with 26 bases between. TCRdb reprocessed the RT-PCR reads using CATT. The repertoire includes some 2,000 delta-chain clones, more than 11% of them detected once, and 28% sits in the top ten. The chain recombines TRDV2 with TRDJ1; D not resolved. The sequenced material came from gamma-delta T cells. The receptor was isolated from a human donor. It is not recorded whose cells these are; they may come from a transplant donor. The CDR3 spells CACDYTGATKLDDDKLIF. In DNA form, the CDR3 reads TGTGCCTGTGACTACACAGGGGCAACTAAACTCGATGACGATAAACTCATCTTT.